A single sample is the source of the 8 T cell receptor beta chains below, sequenced in a study of T cell repertoires in cytomegalovirus infection. MiXCR was run by TCRdb on the reads, yielding one entry per CDR3 protein. The table lists approximately 200,000 distinct CDR3 sequences, approximately 24% of them singletons, with 15% to 20% in the top ten. The material sequenced was CD8+ T cells from PBMCs. All receptors come from a human donor in good health (CMV status not recorded). Some clones in this sample may be carry-over from other donors' samples.

The rearrangement uses TRBV14 and TRBJ2-3; the D gene is possibly TRBD1 (6 bases). This CDR3 comprises 15 residues. V was pared by 4 bases and J by 0 bases, with 11 bases between. Germline V CDR1 and CDR2: SGHDN, FVKESK. The DNA of the CDR3 is TGTGCCAGCAGCCCGACAGGCCTGAGCACAGATACGCAGTATTTT. Translation: CASSPTGLSTDTQYF.

This chain links TRBV29-1 with TRBJ2-7; D unclear. Trimming removed 1 base at V and 2 bases at J, with 6 bases between. CDR3 size: 12 residues. CDR1 is SQVTM and CDR2 is ANQGSEA in the germline V gene. The chain's CDR3 is CSVEGQTYEQYF. Written as DNA, the CDR3 is TGCAGCGTTGAAGGGCAGACCTACGAGCAGTACTTC.

The V gene is TRBV27, the J gene TRBJ2-7; 10 nucleotides agree with TRBD1. The CDR3 covers 15 residues. CDR1 and CDR2 from the germline V gene are MNHEY and SMNVEV (reference sequence). The V segment lost 5 bases and the J segment 5 bases; nucleotides outside the gene matches: 9. The CDR3 loop reads CASSPPGQGSHEQYF. CDR3 DNA: TGTGCCAGCAGTCCTCCGGGACAGGGGTCCCACGAGCAGTACTTC.

This clonotype was seen a handful of times. J is TRBJ1-2 and V is TRBV12-3 or TRBV12-4; D is unclear. The CDR3 has 14 amino acids. Trimming took 5 bases from V and 2 from J, leaving 12 bases between them. The CDR3 nucleotides are TGTGCCAGCAGTCGAAGTTGGGAAAACTATGGCTACACCTTC. This gives the protein CASSRSWENYGYTF.

This clonotype was seen at least ten times. The chain carries TRBV11-2 and TRBJ2-7; no firm D call. The V end was cut by 5 bases, the J end by 6 bases, with 20 bases between. This CDR3 is 15 amino acids long. Germline-derived CDR1 and CDR2 are SGHAT and FQNNGV. The DNA of the CDR3 is TGTGCCAGCAGCCTGCCGCGTGTTGTATTCTCCGAGCAGTACTTC. Its protein is CASSLPRVVFSEQYF. Variable domain in full (rest from reference TRBV11-2 and TRBJ2-7): EAGVAQSPRYKIIEKRQSVAFWCNPISGHATLYWYQQILGQGPKLLIQFQNNGVVDDSQLPKDRFSAERLKGVDSTLKIQPAKLEDSAVYLCASSLPRVVFSEQYFGPGTRLTVT.

The genes are TRBV27 and TRBJ1-4; no definite D call. The CDR3 sequence is 16 residues long. The germline gives CDR1 MNHEY, CDR2 SMNVEV (reference sequence). V was shortened by 0 bases and J by 0 bases, with 8 bases between the two germline ends. CDR3 DNA sequence: TGTGCCAGCAGTTTATCACCCGGAGCAACTAATGAAAAACTGTTTTTT. Its translation is CASSLSPGATNEKLFF.

This clonotype has ten or more counts. The DNA of the CDR3 is TGTGCCAGCAGCTTAGCCCCATATCAGCCCCAGCATTTT. This gives the protein CASSLAPYQPQHF. V usage is TRBV7-2 and J usage is TRBJ1-5, with D unclear. The CDR3 totals 13 residues. Germline V gene lookup returns CDR1 SGHTA and CDR2 FQGNSA. Deletions cut 0 bases from V and 5 bases from J, with 5 bases between.

This clonotype was observed a few times. J is TRBJ2-3 and V is TRBV5-4; D call uncertain. V was pared by 0 bases and J by 5 bases, with 7 bases between. The CDR3 runs 13 residues. Germline CDR1 reads SGHNT; CDR2 reads YYREEE (reference sequence). The chain's CDR3 is CASSLVTEDTQYF. In DNA form, the CDR3 reads TGTGCCAGCAGCTTGGTGACCGAAGATACGCAGTATTTT.